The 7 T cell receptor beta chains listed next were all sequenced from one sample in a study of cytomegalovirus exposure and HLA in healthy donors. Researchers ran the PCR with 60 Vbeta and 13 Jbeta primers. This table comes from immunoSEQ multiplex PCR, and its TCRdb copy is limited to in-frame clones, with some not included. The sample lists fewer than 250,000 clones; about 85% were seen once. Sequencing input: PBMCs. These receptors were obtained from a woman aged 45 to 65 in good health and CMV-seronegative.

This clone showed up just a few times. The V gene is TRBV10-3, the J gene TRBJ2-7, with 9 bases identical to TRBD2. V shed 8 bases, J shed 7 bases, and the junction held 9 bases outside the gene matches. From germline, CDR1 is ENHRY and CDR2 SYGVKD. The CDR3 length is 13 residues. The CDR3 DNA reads TGTGCCATCCGGAATAATAGCGGGAGTGAGCAGTACTTC. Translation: CAIRNNSGSEQYF.

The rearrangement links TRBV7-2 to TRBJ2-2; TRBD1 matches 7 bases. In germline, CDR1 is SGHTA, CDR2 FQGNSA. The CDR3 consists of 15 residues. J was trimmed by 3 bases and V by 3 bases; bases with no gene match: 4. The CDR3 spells CASSFNRGHTGELFF. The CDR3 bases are TGTGCCAGCAGCTTCAATAGGGGGCACACCGGGGAGCTGTTTTTT.

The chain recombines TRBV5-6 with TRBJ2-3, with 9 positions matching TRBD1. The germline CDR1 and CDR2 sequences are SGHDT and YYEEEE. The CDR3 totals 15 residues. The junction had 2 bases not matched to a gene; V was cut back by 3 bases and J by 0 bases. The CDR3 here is CASSSGTGSTDTQYF. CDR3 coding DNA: TGTGCCAGCAGCTCGGGGACAGGGAGCACAGATACGCAGTATTTT.

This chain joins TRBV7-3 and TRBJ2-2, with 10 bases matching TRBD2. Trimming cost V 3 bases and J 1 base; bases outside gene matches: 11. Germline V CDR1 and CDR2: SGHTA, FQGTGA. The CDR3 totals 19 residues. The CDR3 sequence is CASSFGLAGVVENTGELFF. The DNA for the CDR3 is TGTGCCAGCAGCTTTGGGCTAGCGGGAGTAGTTGAGAACACCGGGGAGCTGTTTTTT.

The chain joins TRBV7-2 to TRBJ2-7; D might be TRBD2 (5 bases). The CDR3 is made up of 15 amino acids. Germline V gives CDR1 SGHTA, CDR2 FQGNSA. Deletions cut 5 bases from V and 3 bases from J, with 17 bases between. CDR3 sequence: CASSTQGLPGYEQYF. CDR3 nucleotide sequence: TGTGCCAGCAGCACACAAGGACTCCCGGGCTACGAGCAGTACTTC.

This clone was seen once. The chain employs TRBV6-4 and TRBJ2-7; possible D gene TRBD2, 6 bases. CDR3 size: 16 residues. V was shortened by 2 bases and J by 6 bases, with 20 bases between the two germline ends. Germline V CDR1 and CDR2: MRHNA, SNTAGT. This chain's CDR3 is CASSDPNSGGPGEQYF. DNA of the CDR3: TGTGCCAGCAGTGACCCAAATTCCGGGGGACCGGGCGAGCAGTACTTC.

CDR3 protein: CASSTGTGRGAQPQHF. The CDR3, as DNA: TGTGCCAGCAGCACCGGGACAGGGAGGGGAGCTCAGCCCCAGCATTTT. V usage is TRBV7-8 and J usage is TRBJ1-5, with 9 bases lining up with TRBD1. Germline CDR1 is SGHVS and CDR2 is FQNEAQ. The CDR3 loop spans 16 amino acids. With V trimmed by 5 bases and J by 6 bases, 11 bases remained unmatched.